This T cell receptor beta chain is drawn from a study of identical twins. CDR1 DFQATT and CDR2 SNEGSKA come from the germline V gene (reference sequence). CDR3 length: 16 residues. The V and J ends lost 0 bases and 3 bases, in that order; junction bases with no gene match: 10. TCRdb reprocessed the 5' RACE reads via MiXCR and lists one record per CDR3 protein. The sample records approximately 190,000 distinct CDR3 sequences, less than 20% being singletons. The same sample was also studied in work on T cells expressing NK-cell markers.

V gene TRBV20-1 combines with J gene TRBJ2-7; 8 bases are a match to TRBD1. The TCR was taken from a woman between 18 and 30 years old in good health. The source material was CD8+ T cells sorted from blood. The CDR3 is CSARDTDRGFFYEQYF. The CDR3 coding sequence is TGCAGTGCTAGAGATACCGACAGGGGCTTTTTCTACGAGCAGTACTTC.